This T cell receptor (beta chain) was retrieved from a study of sequential checkpoint blockade in melanoma. The protocol was immunoSEQ multiplex PCR, while the TCRdb copy is restricted to in-frame clones and leaves out a portion. The table shows 15,000 to 20,000 clones, with approximately 58% occurring only once. Regarding treatment: randomized to nivolumab then ipilimumab (arm A) or the reverse (arm B). Patients had received no earlier DNA-damaging chemotherapy. From thawed PBMCs, live CD3+CD8+ cells negative for CD19 and CD56 were sorted. Germline CDR1 SGHRS, CDR2 YFSETQ. The CDR3 sequence is 13 residues long. The germline V and J ends were trimmed by 0 bases and 7 bases, with 10 bases remaining between them.

The chain employs TRBV5-1 and TRBJ1-1, with D possibly TRBD1 on 6 matching bases. The receptor was derived from a human donor with melanoma. This sample comprised CD8+ T cells sorted from blood (inferred from file names), obtained from a patient given nivolumab and ipilimumab in sequence. The CDR3 region is CASSLGARGEAFF. In DNA form, the CDR3 reads TGCGCCAGCAGCTTGGGGGCCAGGGGTGAAGCTTTCTTT.